Listed below are T cell receptor beta chains from one sample, sequenced in a study of blood T cell repertoires in COVID-19. Produced via immunoSEQ multiplex PCR; TCRdb's table is partial and in-frame only. The profile covers about 130,000 clones, with 60% to 85% appearing a single time and more than 15% taken by the ten largest. Source material: peripheral blood. The receptors were sampled from a man at least 80 years old with acute or convalescent COVID-19. Both conserved end residues are part of each CDR3. A D gene is named only where the DNA matches it firmly. Clone size is stated in some rows and not others, as once, few, many or a class when expanded.

clone_size,d_call,j_call,v_call,cdr3_aa
.,TRBD2,TRBJ2-6,TRBV2,CASSGSSGVLANVLTF
.,.,TRBJ1-1,TRBV7-2,CASSSYREGVGEAFF
few,TRBD1,TRBJ1-1,TRBV28,CASLLDRDYTEAFF
.,TRBD1,TRBJ2-3,TRBV24-1,CATSDGWDRGRMDTDTQYF
.,.,TRBJ2-5,TRBV5-8,CASSLSPPRSQYF
.,TRBD1,TRBJ2-7,TRBV27,CASSRIQGAYEQYF
.,.,TRBJ1-1,TRBV12-3/TRBV12-4,CASSLGLNTEAFF
many,.,TRBJ1-1,TRBV11-2,CASSFSTDTEAFF
.,.,TRBJ2-7,TRBV2,CASSVGHYEQYF
.,.,TRBJ1-5,TRBV3-1/TRBV3-2,CASSQQGEPQHF
.,TRBD1,TRBJ1-2,TRBV6-5,CASRPGQGANYGYTF
.,TRBD1,TRBJ1-3,TRBV5-6,CASSLALWTGGGNTIYF
.,TRBD2,TRBJ2-1,TRBV28,CASSSPLGGEGHSYNEQFF
.,.,TRBJ1-1,TRBV5-1,CASSLDGGPAFF
.,.,TRBJ1-6,TRBV7-9,CASSLEAGTGRRNTLHF
.,.,TRBJ2-5,TRBV28,CASSTTKGSQYF
.,.,TRBJ2-5,TRBV28,CASSTFLDSNQETQYF
few,.,TRBJ1-6,TRBV7-8,CAAGGEARTPLHF
.,.,TRBJ1-1,TRBV5-5,CASSFSPGQMNTEAFF
.,.,TRBJ2-7,TRBV5-1,CASSLVRGLYEQYF
.,TRBD1,TRBJ2-1,TRBV7-2,CASSFGTGDYNEQFF
.,.,TRBJ1-1,TRBV10-3,CAISEGRGITEAFF
many,TRBD1,TRBJ2-5,TRBV11-2,CASSRRTGRTDQYF
.,.,TRBJ2-5,TRBV5-1,CASSLRGVGSEETQYF
.,TRBD1,TRBJ2-5,TRBV5-1,CASSATGVSGETQYF
.,.,TRBJ1-1,TRBV1,CTSSLILISRLSIYTEAFF
.,.,TRBJ2-1,TRBV6-5,CASSYGAGTYNEQFF
.,.,TRBJ2-2,TRBV24-1,CATSDRGTKGEAGELFF